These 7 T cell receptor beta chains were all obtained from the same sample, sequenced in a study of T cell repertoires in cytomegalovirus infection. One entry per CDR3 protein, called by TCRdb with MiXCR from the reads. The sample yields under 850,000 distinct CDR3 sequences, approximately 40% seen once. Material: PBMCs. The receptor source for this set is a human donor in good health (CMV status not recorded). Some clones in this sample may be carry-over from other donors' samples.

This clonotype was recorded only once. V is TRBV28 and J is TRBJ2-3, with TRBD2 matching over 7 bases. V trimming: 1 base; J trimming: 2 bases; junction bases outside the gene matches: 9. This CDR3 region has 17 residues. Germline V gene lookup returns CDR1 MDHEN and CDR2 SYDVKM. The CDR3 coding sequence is TGTGCCAGCAGTTTATTAGGTCGGGGGGTGGTCACAGATACGCAGTATTTT. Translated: CASSLLGRGVVTDTQYF.

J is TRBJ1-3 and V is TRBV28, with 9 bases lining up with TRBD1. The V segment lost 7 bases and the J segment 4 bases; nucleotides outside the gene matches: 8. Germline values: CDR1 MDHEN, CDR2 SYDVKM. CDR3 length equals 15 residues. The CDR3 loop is CASNRDRATGNTIYF. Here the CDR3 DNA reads TGTGCCAGCAACCGGGACAGGGCAACGGGAAACACCATATATTTT.

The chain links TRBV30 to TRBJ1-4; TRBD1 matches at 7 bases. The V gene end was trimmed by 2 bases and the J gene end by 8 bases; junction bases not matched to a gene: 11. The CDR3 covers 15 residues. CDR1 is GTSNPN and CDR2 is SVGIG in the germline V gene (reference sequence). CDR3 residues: CAWSFIYQGQEKLFF. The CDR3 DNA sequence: TGTGCCTGGAGTTTCATATACCAGGGACAGGAAAAACTGTTTTTT.

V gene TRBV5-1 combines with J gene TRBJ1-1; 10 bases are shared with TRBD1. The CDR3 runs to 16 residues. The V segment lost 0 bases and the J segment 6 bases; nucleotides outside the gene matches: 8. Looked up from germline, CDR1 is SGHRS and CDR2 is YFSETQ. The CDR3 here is CASSLAAGQGRAEAFF. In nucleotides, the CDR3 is TGCGCCAGCAGCTTGGCAGCGGGACAGGGGCGAGCTGAAGCTTTCTTT.

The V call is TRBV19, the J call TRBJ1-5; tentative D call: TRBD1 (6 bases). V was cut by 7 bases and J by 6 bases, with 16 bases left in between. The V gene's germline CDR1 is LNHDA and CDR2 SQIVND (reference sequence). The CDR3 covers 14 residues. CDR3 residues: CASIYGGRSQPQHF. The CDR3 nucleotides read TGTGCCAGTATTTACGGGGGGCGTAGTCAGCCCCAGCATTTT.

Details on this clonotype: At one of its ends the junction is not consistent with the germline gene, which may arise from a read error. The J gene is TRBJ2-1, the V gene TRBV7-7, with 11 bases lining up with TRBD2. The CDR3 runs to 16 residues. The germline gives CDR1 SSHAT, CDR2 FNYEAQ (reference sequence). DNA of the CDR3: TGTGCTAGCAGCTTAAGACTAGCGGGGTCCCTCAATGAGCAGTTCTTC. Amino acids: CASSLRLAGSLNEQFF.

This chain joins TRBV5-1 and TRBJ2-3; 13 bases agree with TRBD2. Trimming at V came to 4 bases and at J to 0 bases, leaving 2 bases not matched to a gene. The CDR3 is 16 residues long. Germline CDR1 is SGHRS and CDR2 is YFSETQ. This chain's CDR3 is CASSVGLAGSTDTQYF. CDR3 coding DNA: TGCGCCAGCAGCGTGGGACTAGCGGGGAGCACAGATACGCAGTATTTT.